This T cell receptor (beta chain) came from a study of identical twins. Whole-study findings and limits: The analysis was cross-sectional rather than longitudinal within donors. Analyses of zero insertions could, in part, be confounded by invariant MAIT and iNKT cells.

Template switching supplied a universal primer site; unique molecular identifiers were carried on the cDNA. TCRdb reprocessed the 5' RACE reads via MiXCR and lists one record per CDR3 protein. The data contain 450,000 or so distinct CDR3 sequences, about 14% of them singletons. V was cut by 2 bases and J by 0 bases, with 23 bases left in between. The length of the CDR3 is 20 residues. CDR1 MNHEY and CDR2 SVGEGT come from the germline V gene. A note on this clonotype: Antigen unknown.

The same data also contributed to another study, on yellow fever vaccine responses in identical twins.

Sample: CD4+ T cells sorted from blood. The chain links TRBV6-2 or TRBV6-3 to TRBJ2-4; maybe TRBD1 (5 bases). This clonotype was obtained from a woman younger than 35 in good health. CDR3 in DNA: TGTGCCAGCAGTTACCGCCCGCCAGGGTCAGGATCTTTAGCCAAAAACATTCAGTACTTC. Translating it yields CASSYRPPGSGSLAKNIQYF.